What follows are 12 T cell receptor beta chains derived from one specimen sequenced in a study of blood T cell repertoires in COVID-19. Generated by immunoSEQ multiplex PCR, the TCRdb table keeps only in-frame clones and is missing some. The sample includes 50,000 to 80,000 clones, approximately 90% of them seen just once. Sequencing used peripheral blood. These receptors were taken from a woman at least 80 years old with active COVID-19.

This clone has just one count. The chain is built from TRBV4-1 and TRBJ2-7, with 9 bases that match TRBD2. V was pared by 1 base and J by 4 bases, with 8 bases of the junction left unmatched. The CDR3 spans 16 residues. CDR1 MGHRA and CDR2 YSYEKL come from the germline V gene. CDR3 nucleotides: TGCGCCAGCAGCCAAGGCCGCTGGCGGGAGGGTTACGAGCAGTACTTC. This codes for CASSQGRWREGYEQYF.

This chain links TRBV5-6 with TRBJ1-1; perhaps TRBD1 as D (6 bases). The V end was cut by 4 bases, the J end by 4 bases, with 14 bases between. CDR1 is SGHDT and CDR2 is YYEEEE in the germline V gene. There are 14 residues in the CDR3. The CDR3 sequence is CASSDTGTATEAFF. CDR3 sequence (DNA): TGTGCCAGCAGCGATACAGGGACGGCCACTGAAGCTTTCTTT.

This chain connects TRBV12-3 or TRBV12-4 to TRBJ2-3, with D perhaps matching TRBD2 (5 bases). V was trimmed by 5 bases and J by 2 bases, leaving 8 bases between them. The CDR3 contains 13 residues. For the CDR3, the DNA is TGTGCCAGCAGTCCCGGGGACACAGATACGCAGTATTTT. As protein: CASSPGDTDTQYF.

V usage is TRBV4-2 and J usage is TRBJ2-2, with D possibly matching TRBD2 (6 bases). Germline V lookup: CDR1 LGHNA, CDR2 YNFKEQ. The CDR3 runs to 15 residues. V lost 1 base and J lost 1, with 7 bases in between. The CDR3 nucleotides read TGTGCCAGCAGCCAAGTCGGGGGGAACACCGGGGAGCTGTTTTTT. As protein: CASSQVGGNTGELFF.

The chain employs TRBV28 and TRBJ2-7; D gene ambiguous. Germline V gene lookup returns CDR1 MDHEN and CDR2 SYDVKM. With 7 bases removed from V and 4 bases from J, the gap between germline ends came to 11 bases. The CDR3 spans 12 residues. CDR3 amino acids: CASTTLSYEQYF. For the CDR3, the DNA is TGTGCCAGCACGACACTGTCATACGAGCAGTACTTC. Using reference TRBV28 and TRBJ2-7 for the parts outside the CDR3, the full variable domain is DVKVTQSSRYLVKRTGEKVFLECVQDMDHENMFWYRQDPGLGLRLIYFSYDVKMKEKGDIPEGYSVSREKKERFSLILESASTNQTSMYLCASTTLSYEQYFGPGTRLTVT.

The rearrangement joins TRBV20-1 to TRBJ1-2, with D possibly matching TRBD1 (5 bases). Trimming cost V 2 bases and J 4 bases, with 5 bases left between them. CDR1 DFQATT and CDR2 SNEGSKA come from the germline V gene (reference sequence). The CDR3 totals 11 residues. The CDR3 loop reads CSARQGYGYTF. CDR3 in DNA: TGCAGTGCTAGACAGGGCTATGGCTACACCTTC.

The chain combines TRBV19 with TRBJ2-7, with a tentative D call TRBD1 (6 bases). The germline CDR1 and CDR2 sequences are LNHDA and SQIVND (reference sequence). This CDR3 comprises 18 residues. Trimming removed 3 bases at V and 0 bases at J, with 21 bases between. CDR3 nucleotides: TGTGCCAGTAGTATTAGGAGTAGTAGGGGACAAAGCTCCTACGAGCAGTACTTC. Amino acid sequence: CASSIRSSRGQSSYEQYF.

This clone has just one count. The rearrangement uses TRBV6-5 and TRBJ1-4, with a weak D call TRBD1 (5 bases). CDR3 length: 14 amino acids. Per germline, CDR1 MNHEY and CDR2 SVGAGI. Deletions cut 2 bases from V and 8 bases from J, with 12 bases between. CDR3 protein: CASSYGKGREKLFF. In DNA form, the CDR3 reads TGTGCCAGCAGTTACGGGAAGGGGCGAGAAAAACTGTTTTTT.

The rearrangement joins TRBV15 to TRBJ1-1, with 9 positions matching TRBD1. Germline CDR1 and CDR2: LNHNV and YYDKDF (reference sequence). With 5 bases clipped from V and 5 bases from J, the junction kept 9 bases outside the gene matches. The CDR3 length is 15 residues. CDR3 region: CATSVPGQGGTEAFF. The CDR3 nucleotides are TGTGCCACCAGCGTCCCGGGACAGGGTGGGACTGAAGCTTTCTTT.

This chain uses TRBV5-1 with TRBJ2-2, with D possibly being TRBD2 (6 bases). The CDR3 is 14 amino acids. Between the trimmed V and J ends, which lost 3 bases and 7 bases, there was a span of 13 bases. Germline-derived CDR1 and CDR2 are SGHRS and YFSETQ. The CDR3: CASSSGEVNGELFF. The CDR3 DNA reads as TGCGCCAGCAGCTCCGGGGAGGTGAACGGGGAGCTGTTTTTT.

V usage is TRBV28 and J usage is TRBJ2-5; 8 bases match TRBD2. The CDR3 loop spans 13 amino acids. CDR1 MDHEN and CDR2 SYDVKM come from the germline V gene. After removal of 5 bases from V and 2 bases from J, the junction contained 1 base not matched to a gene. The CDR3 region has the DNA TGTGCCAGCAGTGTAGCGGGACAAGAGACCCAGTACTTC. This sequence encodes CASSVAGQETQYF.

V is TRBV11-2 and J is TRBJ2-7; 10 nucleotides line up with TRBD2. CDR1 is SGHAT and CDR2 is FQNNGV in the germline V gene. The CDR3 is 15 amino acids. Trimming cost V 1 base and J 7 bases; bases outside gene matches: 7. The CDR3 coding sequence is TGTGCCAGCAGCTTAGGTCTAGCGGGAGTAGGAGAGCAGTACTTC. Translating gives CASSLGLAGVGEQYF.